This passage covers 3 T cell receptor beta chains from one sample sequenced in a study of shared clonotypes between healthy human individuals. Profiled with immunoSEQ multiplex PCR; TCRdb holds only in-frame clones, not every one. This sample has some 2 million clones; over 85% occur once, and the top ten carry 0.13%. The sequencing sample was made of naive CD4+ T cells sorted from blood. Subset specified: CD45RA+ positively selected. These TCRs come from a man aged 18 to 35 in good health.

The DNA of the CDR3 is TGTGCCTGGAGTTTCGGGGGAGGAGGAAACACCATATATTTT. It codes for CAWSFGGGGNTIYF. The chain links TRBV30 to TRBJ1-3; the D gene is possibly TRBD1 (5 bases). Germline V gene data show CDR1 as GTSNPN and CDR2 as SVGIG (reference sequence). Between the trimmed V and J ends, which lost 2 bases and 4 bases, there was a span of 12 bases. This CDR3 contains 14 residues.

The J gene is TRBJ1-6, the V gene TRBV11-2, with unresolved D. Per germline, CDR1 SGHAT and CDR2 FQNNGV. This CDR3 contains 16 residues. V shed 1 base and J shed 6 bases, with 13 bases lying between them. This chain's CDR3 is CASSLVSGLLNSPLHF. The CDR3 DNA is TGTGCCAGCAGCTTAGTTTCAGGCCTACTTAATTCACCCCTCCACTTT.

As DNA, the CDR3 is TGTGCCAGCAGCTTATTGGGGGCCGATGAGCAGTTCTTC. Its protein product is CASSLLGADEQFF. The genes are TRBV7-2 and TRBJ2-1, with D perhaps matching TRBD1 (6 bases). The CDR3 runs to 13 residues. The germline V gene has CDR1 SGHTA and CDR2 FQGNSA. V lost 2 bases and J lost 8, with 10 bases in between.